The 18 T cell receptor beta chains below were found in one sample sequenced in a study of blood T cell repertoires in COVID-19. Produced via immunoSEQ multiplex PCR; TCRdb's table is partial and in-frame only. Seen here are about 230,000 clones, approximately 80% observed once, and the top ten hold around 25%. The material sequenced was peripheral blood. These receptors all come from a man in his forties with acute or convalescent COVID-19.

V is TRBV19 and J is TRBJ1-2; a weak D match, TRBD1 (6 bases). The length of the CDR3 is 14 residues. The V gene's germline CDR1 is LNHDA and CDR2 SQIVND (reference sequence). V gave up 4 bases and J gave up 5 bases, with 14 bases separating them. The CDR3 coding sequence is TGTGCCAGTAGTAATCGGGGGGCGAGTTATGGCTACACCTTC. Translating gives CASSNRGASYGYTF.

CDR3 nucleotide sequence: TGTGCCAGCAGTTTATTAGGACAGGGGGCGCAAGCTTTCTTT. This codes for CASSLLGQGAQAFF. The chain couples TRBV27 to TRBJ1-1, with TRBD1 matching over 11 bases. In germline, CDR1 is MNHEY, CDR2 SMNVEV (reference sequence). J lost 9 bases, V lost 1 base, and 4 bases had no gene match. The CDR3 is 14 residues long.

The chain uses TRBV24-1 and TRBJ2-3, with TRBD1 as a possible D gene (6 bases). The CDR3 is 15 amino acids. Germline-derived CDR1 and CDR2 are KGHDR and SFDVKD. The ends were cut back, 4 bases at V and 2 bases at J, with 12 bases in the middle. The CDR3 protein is CATSDPRDTTDTQYF. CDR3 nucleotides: TGTGCCACCAGTGACCCTCGGGACACCACAGATACGCAGTATTTT.

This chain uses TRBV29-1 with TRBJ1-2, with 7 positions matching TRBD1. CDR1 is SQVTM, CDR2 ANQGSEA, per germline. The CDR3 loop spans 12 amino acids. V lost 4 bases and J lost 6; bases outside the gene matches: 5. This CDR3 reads CSVAEGADGYTF. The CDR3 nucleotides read TGCAGCGTTGCAGAGGGGGCGGATGGCTACACCTTC.

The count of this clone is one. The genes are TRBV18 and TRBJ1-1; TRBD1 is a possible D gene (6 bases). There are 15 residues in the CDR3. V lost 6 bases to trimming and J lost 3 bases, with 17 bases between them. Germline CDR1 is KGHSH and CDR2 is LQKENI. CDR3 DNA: TGTGCCAGCTCCCCAAGGGGCAGGGGTGACACTGAAGCTTTCTTT. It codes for CASSPRGRGDTEAFF.

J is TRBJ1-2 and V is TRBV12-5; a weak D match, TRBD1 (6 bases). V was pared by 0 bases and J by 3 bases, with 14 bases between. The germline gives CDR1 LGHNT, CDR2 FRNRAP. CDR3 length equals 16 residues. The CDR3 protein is CASGLVRGGKDYGYTF. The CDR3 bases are TGTGCTAGTGGTTTGGTAAGGGGGGGGAAGGACTATGGCTACACCTTC. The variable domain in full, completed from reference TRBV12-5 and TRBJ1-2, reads DARVTQTPRHKVTEMGQEVTMRCQPILGHNTVFWYRQTMMQGLELLAYFRNRAPLDDSGMPKDRFSAEMPDATLATLKIQPSEPRDSAVYFCASGLVRGGKDYGYTFGSGTRLTVV.

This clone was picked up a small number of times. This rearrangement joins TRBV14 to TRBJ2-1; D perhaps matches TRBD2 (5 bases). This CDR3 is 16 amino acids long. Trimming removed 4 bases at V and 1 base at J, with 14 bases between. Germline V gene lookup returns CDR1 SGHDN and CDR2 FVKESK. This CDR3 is CASSLSTSSSYNEQFF. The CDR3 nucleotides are TGTGCCAGCAGCCTTTCCACTAGTAGTTCCTACAATGAGCAGTTCTTC. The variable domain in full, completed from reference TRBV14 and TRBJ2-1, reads EAGVTQFPSHSVIEKGQTVTLRCDPISGHDNLYWYRRVMGKEIKFLLHFVKESKQDESGMPNNRFLAERTGGTYSTLKVQPAELEDSGVYFCASSLSTSSSYNEQFFGPGTRLTVL.

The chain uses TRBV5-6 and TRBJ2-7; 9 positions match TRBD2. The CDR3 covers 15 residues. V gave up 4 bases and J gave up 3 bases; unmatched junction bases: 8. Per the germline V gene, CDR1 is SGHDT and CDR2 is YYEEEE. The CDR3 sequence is CASSGASGGIYEQYF. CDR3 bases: TGTGCCAGCAGCGGGGCGAGCGGGGGGATCTACGAGCAGTACTTC.

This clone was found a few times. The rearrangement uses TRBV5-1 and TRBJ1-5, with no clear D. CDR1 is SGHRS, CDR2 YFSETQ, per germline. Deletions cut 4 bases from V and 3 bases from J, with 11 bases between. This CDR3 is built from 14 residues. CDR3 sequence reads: CASSPTGDNQPQHF. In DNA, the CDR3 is TGCGCCAGCAGCCCCACGGGAGACAATCAGCCCCAGCATTTT.

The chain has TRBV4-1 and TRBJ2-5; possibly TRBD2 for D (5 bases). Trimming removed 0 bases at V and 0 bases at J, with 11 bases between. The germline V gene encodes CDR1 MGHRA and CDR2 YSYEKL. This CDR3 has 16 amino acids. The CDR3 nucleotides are TGCGCCAGCAGCCAAGATCTTCGCGGGTACCAAGAGACCCAGTACTTC. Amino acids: CASSQDLRGYQETQYF.

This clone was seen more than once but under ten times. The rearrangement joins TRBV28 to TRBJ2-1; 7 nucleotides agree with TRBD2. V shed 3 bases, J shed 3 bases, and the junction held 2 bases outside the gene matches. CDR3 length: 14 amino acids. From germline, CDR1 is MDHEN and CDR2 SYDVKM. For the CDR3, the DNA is TGTGCCAGCAGTTTGAGCGGGAACTACAATGAGCAGTTCTTC. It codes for CASSLSGNYNEQFF.

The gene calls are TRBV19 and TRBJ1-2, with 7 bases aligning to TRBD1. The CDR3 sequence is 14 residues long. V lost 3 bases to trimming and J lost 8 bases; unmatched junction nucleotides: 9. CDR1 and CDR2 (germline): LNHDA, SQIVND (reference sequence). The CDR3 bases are TGTGCCAGTAGTATTTATGAGGGGGCGAGAGGCTACACCTTC. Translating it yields CASSIYEGARGYTF.

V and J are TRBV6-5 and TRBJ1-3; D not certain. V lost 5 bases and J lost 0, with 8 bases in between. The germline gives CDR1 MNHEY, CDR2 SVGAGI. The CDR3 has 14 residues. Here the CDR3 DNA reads TGTGCCAGCAGTCCAGGTTCCTCTGGAAACACCATATATTTT. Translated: CASSPGSSGNTIYF.

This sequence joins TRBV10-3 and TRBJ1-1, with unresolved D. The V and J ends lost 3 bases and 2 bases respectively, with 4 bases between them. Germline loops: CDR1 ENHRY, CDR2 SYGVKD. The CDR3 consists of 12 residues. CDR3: CAISDQNTEAFF. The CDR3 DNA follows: TGTGCCATCAGTGATCAAAACACTGAAGCTTTCTTT.

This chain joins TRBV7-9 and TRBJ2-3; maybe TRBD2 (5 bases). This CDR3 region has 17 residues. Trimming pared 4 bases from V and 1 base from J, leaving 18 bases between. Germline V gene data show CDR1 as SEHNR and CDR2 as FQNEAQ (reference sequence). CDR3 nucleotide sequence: TGTGCCAGCAGCTCTCCACCGGGAAGTCTCCGCACAGATACGCAGTATTTT. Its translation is CASSSPPGSLRTDTQYF.

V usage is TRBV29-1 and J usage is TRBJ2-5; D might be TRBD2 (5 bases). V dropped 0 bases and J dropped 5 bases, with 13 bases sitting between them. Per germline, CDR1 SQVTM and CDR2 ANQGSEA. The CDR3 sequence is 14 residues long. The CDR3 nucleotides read TGCAGCGTTGAAGATCCCCCGGGCGGGGAGACCCAGTACTTC. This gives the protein CSVEDPPGGETQYF.

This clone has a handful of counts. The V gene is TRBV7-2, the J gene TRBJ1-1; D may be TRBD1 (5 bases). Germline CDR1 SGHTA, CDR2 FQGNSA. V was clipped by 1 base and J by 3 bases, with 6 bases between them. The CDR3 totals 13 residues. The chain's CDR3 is CASSLEGHTEAFF. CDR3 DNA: TGTGCCAGCAGCTTAGAGGGGCACACTGAAGCTTTCTTT.

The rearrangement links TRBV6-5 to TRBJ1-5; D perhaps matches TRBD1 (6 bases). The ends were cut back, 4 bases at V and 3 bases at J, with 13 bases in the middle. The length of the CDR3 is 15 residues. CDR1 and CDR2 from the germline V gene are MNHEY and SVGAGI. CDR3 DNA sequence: TGTGCCAGCAGTTTGCAGGGGTTTGACAATCAGCCCCAGCATTTT. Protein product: CASSLQGFDNQPQHF.